The 15 T cell receptor beta chains presented below share a single source sample, sequenced in a study of cytomegalovirus exposure and HLA in healthy donors. PCR was performed using 60 Vbeta and 13 Jbeta primers. Assay used: immunoSEQ multiplex PCR; TCRdb lists only in-frame clones, some missing. The repertoire holds 200,000 to 250,000 clones, with more than 70% as singletons. The sample comprised PBMCs. The source of these receptors is a human donor in good health.

This sequence joins TRBV28 and TRBJ2-7, with unresolved D. V was clipped by 3 bases and J by 4 bases, with 7 bases between them. Germline V gene sequence: CDR1 MDHEN, CDR2 SYDVKM. The length of the CDR3 is 12 residues. CDR3: CASSFRVYEQYF. The CDR3 nucleotides are TGTGCCAGCAGTTTTCGGGTTTACGAGCAGTACTTC.

The V call is TRBV9, the J call TRBJ2-7; 9 nucleotides align to TRBD1. CDR1 and CDR2 from the germline V gene are SGDLS and YYNGEE. The CDR3 runs 16 residues. Trimming took 5 bases from V and 3 from J; bases not matched to a gene: 12. CDR3: CASSQKEGTGIYEQYF. The DNA for the CDR3 is TGTGCCAGCAGTCAAAAGGAGGGGACAGGGATCTACGAGCAGTACTTC.

This clone was seen ten or more times. The gene calls are TRBV4-1 and TRBJ2-1; TRBD2 is a possible D gene (6 bases). Germline V lookup: CDR1 MGHRA, CDR2 YSYEKL. V was clipped by 4 bases and J by 8 bases, with 9 bases between them. The CDR3 has 12 residues. CDR3 nucleotides: TGCGCCAGCAGCCGGGACTTTGATGAGCAGTTCTTC. Amino acids: CASSRDFDEQFF.

V is TRBV4-3 and J is TRBJ2-3; 8 positions match TRBD2. The CDR3 is made up of 16 amino acids. Germline V gene sequence: CDR1 LGHNA, CDR2 YSLEER. Unmatched junction bases numbered 4, after V lost 2 bases and J lost 0 bases. CDR3 region: CASSQYSSGSTDTQYF. CDR3 DNA: TGCGCCAGCAGCCAATATTCTAGCGGGAGCACAGATACGCAGTATTTT.

The chain employs TRBV2 and TRBJ1-2, with 8 bases lining up with TRBD1. This CDR3 is built from 14 residues. Germline loops: CDR1 SNHLY, CDR2 FYNNEI. After removal of 4 bases from V and 2 bases from J, the junction contained 3 bases not matched to a gene. CDR3 sequence (DNA): TGTGCCAGCAGTGTAAGGGACAGGAACTATGGCTACACCTTC. Protein sequence: CASSVRDRNYGYTF.

The rearrangement links TRBV9 to TRBJ2-5; 9 bases agree with TRBD2. Germline assignment: CDR1 SGDLS and CDR2 YYNGEE. V shed 0 bases and J 4 bases; nucleotides not matched to a gene: 13. The CDR3 spans 18 residues. The CDR3 DNA is TGTGCCAGCAGCGTAGGTGCGGAGCGGGAGGAGGGGAGAGAGACCCAGTACTTC. Residues: CASSVGAEREEGRETQYF. The variable domain in full, completed from reference TRBV9 and TRBJ2-5, reads DSGVTQTPKHLITATGQRVTLRCSPRSGDLSVYWYQQSLDQGLQFLIQYYNGEERAKGNILERFSAQQFPDLHSELNLSSLELGDSALYFCASSVGAEREEGRETQYFGPGTRLLVL.

In its sample, this clone was seen a few times. The chain is built from TRBV4-3 and TRBJ1-1; no reliable D call. The germline V gene encodes CDR1 LGHNA and CDR2 YSLEER. The V gene lost 6 bases and the J gene lost 0 bases, with 8 bases spanning the gap. The CDR3 loop spans 13 amino acids. CDR3 sequence: CASRVNLNTEAFF. CDR3 nucleotide sequence: TGCGCCAGCAGGGTGAACTTGAACACTGAAGCTTTCTTT.

This sequence joins TRBV19 and TRBJ2-7, with 7 bases that match TRBD1. The ends lost 6 bases at V and 6 bases at J; junction bases unmatched: 11. Germline-derived CDR1 and CDR2 are LNHDA and SQIVND (reference sequence). CDR3 length equals 14 residues. DNA of the CDR3: TGTGCCAGTAGCCTAAGCGACAGGGTCCGCGAGCAGTACTTC. This sequence encodes CASSLSDRVREQYF.

The table lists this clone with a count of one. V gene TRBV7-2 combines with J gene TRBJ2-1; 9 bases agree with TRBD2. The germline CDR1 and CDR2 sequences are SGHTA and FQGNSA. This CDR3 has 15 residues. V lost 3 bases, J lost 4 bases, and 4 bases stayed unmatched. The CDR3 sequence is CASSFASGIYNEQFF. The CDR3 DNA follows: TGTGCCAGCAGCTTCGCTAGCGGGATTTACAATGAGCAGTTCTTC.

The J gene is TRBJ2-3, the V gene TRBV7-2, with 11 nucleotides matching TRBD2. The trim removed 5 bases at V and 0 bases at J, leaving 4 bases unmatched. This CDR3 region has 16 residues. Per the germline V gene, CDR1 is SGHTA and CDR2 is FQGNSA. CDR3 nucleotide sequence: TGTGCCAGCAGCCCGCGGACTAGCGGGAGCACAGATACGCAGTATTTT. It specifies CASSPRTSGSTDTQYF.

The V gene is TRBV28, the J gene TRBJ2-7; D gene ambiguous. This CDR3 has 12 residues. In germline, CDR1 is MDHEN, CDR2 SYDVKM. Trimming pared 5 bases from V and 4 bases from J, leaving 9 bases between. The chain's CDR3 is CASSPIRYEQYF. CDR3 bases: TGTGCCAGCAGTCCGATACGGTACGAGCAGTACTTC.

V usage is TRBV14 and J usage is TRBJ2-7, with 11 positions matching TRBD1. V trimming: 2 bases; J trimming: 4 bases; junction bases outside the gene matches: 10. Germline CDR1 reads SGHDN; CDR2 reads FVKESK. This CDR3 contains 17 residues. CDR3 sequence (DNA): TGTGCCAGCAGCCAATTCCCGCGCGGGACAGGGGGGTACGAGCAGTACTTC. This translates into CASSQFPRGTGGYEQYF.

V and J are TRBV6-5 and TRBJ2-7; 10 bases are a match to TRBD2. Trimming took 8 bases from V and 3 from J; bases not matched to a gene: 7. The CDR3 is 14 residues long. Germline loops: CDR1 MNHEY, CDR2 SVGAGI. CDR3 in DNA: TGTGCCAGCTTTGGAAGGACTAGCGGCTACGAGCAGTACTTC. Translating it yields CASFGRTSGYEQYF.

The CDR3 reads CASRTSGTSEQYF. Here the CDR3 DNA reads TGTGCCAGCAGGACTAGCGGGACCTCCGAGCAGTACTTC. This chain uses TRBV27 with TRBJ2-7; the match to TRBD2 covers 11 bases. The CDR3 extends over 13 amino acids. Germline-derived CDR1 and CDR2 are MNHEY and SMNVEV (reference sequence). With V trimmed by 6 bases and J by 6 bases, 4 bases remained unmatched.

This chain joins TRBV5-4 and TRBJ1-2; 8 bases line up with TRBD1. The CDR3 contains 13 residues. CDR1 is SGHNT, CDR2 YYREEE, per germline (reference sequence). The junction had 4 bases not matched to a gene; V was cut back by 4 bases and J by 5 bases. The CDR3 nucleotides read TGTGCCAGCAGCACGGGACAGGAGTATGGCTACACCTTC. Translating gives CASSTGQEYGYTF.